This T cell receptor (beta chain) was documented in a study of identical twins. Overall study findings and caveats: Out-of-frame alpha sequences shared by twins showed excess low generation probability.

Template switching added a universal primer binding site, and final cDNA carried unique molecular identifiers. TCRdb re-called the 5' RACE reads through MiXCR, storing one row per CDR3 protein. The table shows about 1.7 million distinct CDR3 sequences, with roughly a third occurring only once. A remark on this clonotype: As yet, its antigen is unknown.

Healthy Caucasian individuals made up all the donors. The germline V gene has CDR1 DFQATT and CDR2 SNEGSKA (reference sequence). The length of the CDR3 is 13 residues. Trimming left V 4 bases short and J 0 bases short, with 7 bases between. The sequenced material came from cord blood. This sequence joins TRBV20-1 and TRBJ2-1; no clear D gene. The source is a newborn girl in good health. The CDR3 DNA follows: TGCAGTGCTACCGATAGCTCCTACAATGAGCAGTTCTTC. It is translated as CSATDSSYNEQFF.